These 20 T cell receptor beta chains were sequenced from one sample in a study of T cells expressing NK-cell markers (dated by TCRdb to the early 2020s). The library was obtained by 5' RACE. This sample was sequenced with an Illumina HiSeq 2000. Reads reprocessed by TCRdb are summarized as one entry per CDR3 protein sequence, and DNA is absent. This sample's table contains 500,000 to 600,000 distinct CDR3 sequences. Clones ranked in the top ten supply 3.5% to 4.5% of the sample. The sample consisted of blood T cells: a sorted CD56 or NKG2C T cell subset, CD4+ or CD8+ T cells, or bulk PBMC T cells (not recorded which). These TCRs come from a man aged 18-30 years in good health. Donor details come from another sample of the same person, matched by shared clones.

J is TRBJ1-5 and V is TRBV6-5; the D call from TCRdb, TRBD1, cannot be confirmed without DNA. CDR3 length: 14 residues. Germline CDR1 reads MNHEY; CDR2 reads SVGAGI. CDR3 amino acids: CASNGNRVNQPQHF.

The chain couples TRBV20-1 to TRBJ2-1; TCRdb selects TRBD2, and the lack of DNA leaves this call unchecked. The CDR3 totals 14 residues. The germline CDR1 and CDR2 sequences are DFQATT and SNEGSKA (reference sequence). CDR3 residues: CSARGLAVGSEQFF.

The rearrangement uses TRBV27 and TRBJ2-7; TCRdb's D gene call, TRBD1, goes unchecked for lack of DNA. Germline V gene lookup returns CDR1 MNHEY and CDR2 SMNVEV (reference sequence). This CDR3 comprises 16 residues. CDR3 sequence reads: CASSFLGTGEAYEQYF.

The CDR3 spells CATQGLAETGELFF. The J gene is TRBJ2-2, the V gene TRBV24-1; the D call of TRBD1 rests on TCRdb alone, since no DNA is present to check it. This CDR3 region has 14 residues. Germline CDR1 is KGHDR and CDR2 is SFDVKD.

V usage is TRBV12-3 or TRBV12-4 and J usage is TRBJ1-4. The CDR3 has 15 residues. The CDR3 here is CASSLRQVPNEKLFF.

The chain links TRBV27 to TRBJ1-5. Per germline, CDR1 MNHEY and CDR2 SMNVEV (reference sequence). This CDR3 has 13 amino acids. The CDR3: CASSPRADQPQHF.

This chain's CDR3 is CASSQVWENIQYF. The rearrangement uses TRBV3-1 and TRBJ2-4. The V gene's germline CDR1 is LGHDT and CDR2 YNNKEL (reference sequence). The CDR3 extends over 13 amino acids.

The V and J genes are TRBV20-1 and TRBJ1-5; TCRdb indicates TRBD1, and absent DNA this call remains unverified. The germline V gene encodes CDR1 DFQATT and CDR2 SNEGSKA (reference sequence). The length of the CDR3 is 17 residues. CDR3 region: CSARGILRAGAGQPQHF.

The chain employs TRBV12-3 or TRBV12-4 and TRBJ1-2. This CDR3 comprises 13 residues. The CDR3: CASNKPGALGYTF.

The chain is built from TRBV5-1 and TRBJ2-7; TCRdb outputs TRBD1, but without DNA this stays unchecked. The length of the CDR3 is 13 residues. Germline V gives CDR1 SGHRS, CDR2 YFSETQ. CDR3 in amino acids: CASSWTGGYEQYF.

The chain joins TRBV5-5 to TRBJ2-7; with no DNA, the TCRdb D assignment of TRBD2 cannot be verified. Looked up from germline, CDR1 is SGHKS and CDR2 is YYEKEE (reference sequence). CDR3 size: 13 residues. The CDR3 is CASSSSPYSGKYF. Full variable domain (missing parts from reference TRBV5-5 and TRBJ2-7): DAGVTQSPTHLIKTRGQQVTLRCSPISGHKSVSWYQQVLGQGPQFIFQYYEKEERGRGNFPDRFSARQFPNYSSELNVNALLLGDSALYLCASSSSPYSGKYFGPGTRLTVT.

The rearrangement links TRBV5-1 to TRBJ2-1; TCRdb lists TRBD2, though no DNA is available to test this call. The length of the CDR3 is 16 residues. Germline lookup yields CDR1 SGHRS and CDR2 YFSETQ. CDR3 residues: CASRGGISGTYNEQFF.

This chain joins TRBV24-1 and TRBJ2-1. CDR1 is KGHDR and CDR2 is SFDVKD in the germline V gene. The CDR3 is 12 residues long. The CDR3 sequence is CATSVGGNEQFF.

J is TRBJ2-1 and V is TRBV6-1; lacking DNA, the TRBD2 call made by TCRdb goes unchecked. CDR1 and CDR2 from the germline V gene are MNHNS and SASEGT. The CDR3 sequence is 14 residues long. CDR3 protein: CASSRSGAYNEQFF.

This CDR3 is CASERLASYEQYF. The chain uses TRBV7-9 and TRBJ2-7. This CDR3 is 13 amino acids long. Germline CDR1 reads SEHNR; CDR2 reads FQNEAQ (reference sequence).

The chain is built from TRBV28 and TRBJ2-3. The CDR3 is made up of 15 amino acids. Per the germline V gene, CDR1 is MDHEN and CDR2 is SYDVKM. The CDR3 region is CASTPGGLGADTQYF.

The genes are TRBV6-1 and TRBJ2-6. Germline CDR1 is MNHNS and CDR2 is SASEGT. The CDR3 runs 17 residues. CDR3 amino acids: CASSEILGHSGANVLTF.

CDR3 sequence reads: CASGPQEVETQYF. The chain combines TRBV7-7 with TRBJ2-5; the D call of TRBD1 rests on TCRdb alone, since no DNA is present to check it. The length of the CDR3 is 13 residues. CDR1 and CDR2 from the germline V gene are SSHAT and FNYEAQ (reference sequence). The variable domain in full, completed from reference TRBV7-7 and TRBJ2-5, reads GAGVSQSPRYKVTKRGQDVTLRCDPISSHATLYWYQQALGQGPEFLTYFNYEAQPDKSGLPSDRFSAERPEGSISTLTIQRTEQRDSAMYRCASGPQEVETQYFGPGTRLLVL.

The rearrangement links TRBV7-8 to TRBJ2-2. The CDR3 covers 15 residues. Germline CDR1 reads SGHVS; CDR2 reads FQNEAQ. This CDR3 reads CASSLAVVITGELFF. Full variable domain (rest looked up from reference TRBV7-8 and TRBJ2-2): GAGVSQSPRYKVAKRGQDVALRCDPISGHVSLFWYQQALGQGPEFLTYFQNEAQLDKSGLPSDRFFAERPEGSVSTLKIQRTQQEDSAVYLCASSLAVVITGELFFGEGSRLTVL.

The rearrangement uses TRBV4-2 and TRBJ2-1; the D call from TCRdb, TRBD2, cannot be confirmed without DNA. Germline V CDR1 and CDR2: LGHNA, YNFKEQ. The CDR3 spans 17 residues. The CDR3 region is CASSRSTGTSEYNEQFF.